This section outlines one T cell receptor (beta chain) sequence together with its context. Assay used: immunoSEQ multiplex PCR; TCRdb lists only in-frame clones, some missing. The repertoire holds 43,000 or so clones, with roughly 95% as singletons. These data originate in a study of preoperative IRX-2 immunotherapy in early breast cancer. The CDR3 sequence is 16 residues long. The V gene lost 1 base and the J gene lost 0 bases, with 10 bases spanning the gap. Per germline, CDR1 SGHTA and CDR2 FQGNSA. The treatment is: preoperative locoregional IRX-2 cytokine immunotherapy. Patients received preoperative, locoregional IRX-2 cytokine immunotherapy in a phase Ib study.

The chain uses TRBV7-2 and TRBJ2-1; the D is unclear. The receptor was isolated from a human donor with breast cancer. Sequencing used tumor tissue, obtained after IRX-2 immunotherapy. The CDR3 loop is CASSLGLSSSYNEQFF. The CDR3 coding sequence is TGTGCCAGCAGCTTAGGGCTATCGAGCTCCTACAATGAGCAGTTCTTC.